This T cell receptor (beta chain) was documented in a study of T cells in Graves' hyperthyroidism and ophthalmopathy. Study context: Blood from the periphery was taken at initial diagnosis, before any treatment.

TCR beta CDR3 regions were amplified from RNA. HTBI primers were the set used in a first-round RT-PCR of the TCR CDR3. TCRdb fed the multiplex PCR reads into MiXCR, producing one record per CDR3 protein. The sample contains about 600,000 distinct CDR3 sequences, approximately 14% of which appear only once. Uncontrolled infection, other autoimmune disease, pregnancy or lactation disqualified patients from enrolment. Trimming removed 7 bases from V and 1 base from J, with 7 bases in between. CDR3 length equals 13 residues. Per germline, CDR1 MNHEY and CDR2 SVGEGT. The sequence was collected from a woman between 18 and 29 years old with Graves' ophthalmopathy. The chain has TRBV6-2 or TRBV6-3 and TRBJ2-2; D gene ambiguous. The sequenced sample consisted of blood. This CDR3 is CASTWKNTGELFF. Written as DNA, the CDR3 is TGTGCCAGCACCTGGAAGAACACCGGGGAGCTGTTTTTT.